This TCR beta chain stems from a study of blood T cell repertoires in COVID-19. The data were produced by immunoSEQ multiplex PCR, yet TCRdb's version contains in-frame clones alone and is incomplete. The data contain more than 65,000 clones, approximately 90% of them singletons. V shed 5 bases and J 6 bases; nucleotides not matched to a gene: 3. The germline gives CDR1 MDHEN, CDR2 SYDVKM. This CDR3 contains 13 residues. The material sequenced was peripheral blood. This chain joins TRBV28 and TRBJ1-5; 8 bases match TRBD1. The source of this sequence is a woman of 80 years or more with active or convalescent COVID-19. CDR3: CASSRTGSQPQHF. CDR3 nucleotides: TGTGCCAGCAGTCGGACAGGGTCTCAGCCCCAGCATTTT.